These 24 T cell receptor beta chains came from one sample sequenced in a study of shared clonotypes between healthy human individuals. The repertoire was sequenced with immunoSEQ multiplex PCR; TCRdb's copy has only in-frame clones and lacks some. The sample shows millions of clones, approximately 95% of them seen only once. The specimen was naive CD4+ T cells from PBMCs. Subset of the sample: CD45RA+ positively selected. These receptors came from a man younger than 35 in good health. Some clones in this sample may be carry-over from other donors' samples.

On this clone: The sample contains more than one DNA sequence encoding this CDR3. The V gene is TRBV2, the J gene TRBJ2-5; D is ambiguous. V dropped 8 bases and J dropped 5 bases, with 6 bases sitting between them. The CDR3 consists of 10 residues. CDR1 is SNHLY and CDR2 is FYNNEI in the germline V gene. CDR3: CASSEETQYF. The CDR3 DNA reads TGTGCCAGCTCGGAGGAGACCCAGTACTTC. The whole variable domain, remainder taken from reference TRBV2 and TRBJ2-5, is EPEVTQTPSHQVTQMGQEVILRCVPISNHLYFYWYRQILGQKVEFLVSFYNNEISEKSEIFDDQFSVERPDGSNFTLKIRSTKLEDSAMYFCASSEETQYFGPGTRLLVL.

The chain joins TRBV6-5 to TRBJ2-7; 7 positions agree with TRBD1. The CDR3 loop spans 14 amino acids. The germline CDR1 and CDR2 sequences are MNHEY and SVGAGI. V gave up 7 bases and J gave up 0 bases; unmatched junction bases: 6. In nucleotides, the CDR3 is TGTGCCAGCATGAAGGGGGCTGCCTCCTACGAGCAGTACTTC. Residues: CASMKGAASYEQYF.

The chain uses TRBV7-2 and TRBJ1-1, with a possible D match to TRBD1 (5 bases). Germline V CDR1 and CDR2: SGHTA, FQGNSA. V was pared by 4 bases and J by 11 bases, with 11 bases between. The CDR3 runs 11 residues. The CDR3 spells CASSSYGGAFF. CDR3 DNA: TGTGCCAGCAGCTCTTATGGGGGGGCTTTCTTT.

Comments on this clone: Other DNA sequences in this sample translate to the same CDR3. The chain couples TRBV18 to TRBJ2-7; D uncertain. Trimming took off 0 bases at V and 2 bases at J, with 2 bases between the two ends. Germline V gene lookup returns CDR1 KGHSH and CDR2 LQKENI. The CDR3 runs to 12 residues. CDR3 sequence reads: CASSPPTYEQYF. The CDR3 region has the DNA TGTGCCAGCTCACCACCGACCTACGAGCAGTACTTC.

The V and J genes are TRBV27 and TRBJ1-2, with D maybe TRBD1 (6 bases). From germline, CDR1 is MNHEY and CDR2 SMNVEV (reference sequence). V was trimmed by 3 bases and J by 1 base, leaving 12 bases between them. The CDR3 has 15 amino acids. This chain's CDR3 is CASSLGHLFNYGYTF. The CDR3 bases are TGTGCCAGCAGTTTGGGACACCTTTTTAACTATGGCTACACCTTC.

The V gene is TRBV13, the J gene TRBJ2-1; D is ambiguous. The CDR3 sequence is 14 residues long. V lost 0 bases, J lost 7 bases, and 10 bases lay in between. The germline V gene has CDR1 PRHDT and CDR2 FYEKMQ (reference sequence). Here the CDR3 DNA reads TGTGCCAGCAGCTTAGGCCCGGATTATAATGAGCAGTTCTTC. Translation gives CASSLGPDYNEQFF.

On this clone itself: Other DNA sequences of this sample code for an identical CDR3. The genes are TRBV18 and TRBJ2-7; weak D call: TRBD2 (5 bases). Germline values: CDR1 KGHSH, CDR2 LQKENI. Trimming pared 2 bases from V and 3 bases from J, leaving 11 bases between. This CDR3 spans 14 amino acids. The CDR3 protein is CASSPTAGGYEQYF. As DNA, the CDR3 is TGTGCCAGCTCACCAACGGCGGGTGGCTACGAGCAGTACTTC.

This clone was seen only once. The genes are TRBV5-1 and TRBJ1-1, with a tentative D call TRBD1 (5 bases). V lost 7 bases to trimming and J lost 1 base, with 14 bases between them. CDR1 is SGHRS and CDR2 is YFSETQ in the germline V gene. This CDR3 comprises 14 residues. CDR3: CASGGRGPNTEAFF. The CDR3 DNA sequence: TGCGCCAGCGGGGGTAGGGGACCGAACACTGAAGCTTTCTTT.

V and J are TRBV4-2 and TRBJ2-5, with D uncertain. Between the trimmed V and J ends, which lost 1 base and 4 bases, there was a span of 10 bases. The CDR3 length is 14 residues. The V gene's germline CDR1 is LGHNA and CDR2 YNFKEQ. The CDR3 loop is CASSQVSPGETQYF. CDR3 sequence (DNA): TGTGCCAGCAGCCAAGTGTCGCCCGGAGAGACCCAGTACTTC.

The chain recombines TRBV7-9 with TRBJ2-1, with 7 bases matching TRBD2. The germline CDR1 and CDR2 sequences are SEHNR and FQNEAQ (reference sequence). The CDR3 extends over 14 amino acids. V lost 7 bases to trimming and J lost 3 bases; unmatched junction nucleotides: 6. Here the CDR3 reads CASTSGGSYNEQFF. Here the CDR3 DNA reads TGTGCCAGCACCTCAGGCGGGAGCTACAATGAGCAGTTCTTC. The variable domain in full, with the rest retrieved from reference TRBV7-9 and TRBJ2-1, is DTGVSQNPRHKITKRGQNVTFRCDPISEHNRLYWYRQTLGQGPEFLTYFQNEAQLEKSRLLSDRFSAERPKGSFSTLEIQRTEQGDSAMYLCASTSGGSYNEQFFGPGTRLTVL.

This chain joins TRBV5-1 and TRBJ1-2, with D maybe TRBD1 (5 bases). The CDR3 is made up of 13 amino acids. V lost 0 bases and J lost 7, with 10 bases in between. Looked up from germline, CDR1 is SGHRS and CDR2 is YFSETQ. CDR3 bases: TGCGCCAGCAGCTTGGGGGGGTCGAGTGGCTACACCTTC. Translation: CASSLGGSSGYTF.

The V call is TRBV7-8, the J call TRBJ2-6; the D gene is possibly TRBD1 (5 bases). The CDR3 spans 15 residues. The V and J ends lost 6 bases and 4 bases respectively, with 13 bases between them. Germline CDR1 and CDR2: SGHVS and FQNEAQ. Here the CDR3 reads CASRLTESGANVLTF. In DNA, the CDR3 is TGTGCCAGCAGACTGACAGAATCCGGGGCCAACGTCCTGACTTTC.

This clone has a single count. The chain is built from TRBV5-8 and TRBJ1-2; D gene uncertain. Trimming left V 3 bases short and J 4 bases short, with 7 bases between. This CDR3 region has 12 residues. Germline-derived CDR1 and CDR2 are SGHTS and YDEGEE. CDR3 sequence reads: CASSSVTYGYTF. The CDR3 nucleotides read TGTGCCAGCAGCTCGGTGACCTATGGCTACACCTTC.

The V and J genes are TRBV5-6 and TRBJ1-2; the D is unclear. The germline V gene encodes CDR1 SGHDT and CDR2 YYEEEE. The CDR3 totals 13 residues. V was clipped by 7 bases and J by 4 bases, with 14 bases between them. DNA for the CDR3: TGTGCCAGCGCGAGTCGAAAGACCTATGGCTACACCTTC. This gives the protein CASASRKTYGYTF.

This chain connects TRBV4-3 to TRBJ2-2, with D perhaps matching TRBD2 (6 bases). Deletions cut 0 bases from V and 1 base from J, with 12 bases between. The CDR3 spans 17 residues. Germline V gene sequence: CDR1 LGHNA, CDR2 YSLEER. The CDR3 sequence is CASSQEARGWNTGELFF. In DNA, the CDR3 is TGCGCCAGCAGCCAAGAGGCGCGGGGCTGGAACACCGGGGAGCTGTTTTTT.

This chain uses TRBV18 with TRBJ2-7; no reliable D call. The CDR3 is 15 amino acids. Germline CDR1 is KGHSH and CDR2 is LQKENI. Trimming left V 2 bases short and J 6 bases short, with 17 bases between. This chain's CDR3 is CASSPAVARPSEQYF. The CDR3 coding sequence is TGTGCCAGCTCACCAGCTGTCGCCAGGCCCTCCGAGCAGTACTTC.

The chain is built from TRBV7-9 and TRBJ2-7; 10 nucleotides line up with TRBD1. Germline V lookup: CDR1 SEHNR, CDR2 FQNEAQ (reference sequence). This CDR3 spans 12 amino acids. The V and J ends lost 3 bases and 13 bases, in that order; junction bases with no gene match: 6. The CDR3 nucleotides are TGTGCCAGCAGCTTTGAGGACAGGGGGGTATACTTC. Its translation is CASSFEDRGVYF.

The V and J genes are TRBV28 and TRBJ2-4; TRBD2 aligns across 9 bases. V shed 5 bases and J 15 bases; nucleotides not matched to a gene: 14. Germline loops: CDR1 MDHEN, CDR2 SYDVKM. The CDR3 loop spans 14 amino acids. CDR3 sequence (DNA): TGTGCCAGCAGTCCAGCTAAGCGGGAGGCCAAAGGGTACTTC. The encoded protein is CASSPAKREAKGYF.

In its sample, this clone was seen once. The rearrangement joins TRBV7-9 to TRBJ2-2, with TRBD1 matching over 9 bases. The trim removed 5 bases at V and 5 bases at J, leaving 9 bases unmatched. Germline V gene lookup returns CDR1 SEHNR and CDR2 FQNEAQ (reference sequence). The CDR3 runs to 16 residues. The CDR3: CASSAGGTGTTGELFF. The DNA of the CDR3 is TGTGCCAGCAGCGCCGGTGGGACAGGGACTACCGGGGAGCTGTTTTTT. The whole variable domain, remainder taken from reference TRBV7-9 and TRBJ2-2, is DTGVSQNPRHKITKRGQNVTFRCDPISEHNRLYWYRQTLGQGPEFLTYFQNEAQLEKSRLLSDRFSAERPKGSFSTLEIQRTEQGDSAMYLCASSAGGTGTTGELFFGEGSRLTVL.

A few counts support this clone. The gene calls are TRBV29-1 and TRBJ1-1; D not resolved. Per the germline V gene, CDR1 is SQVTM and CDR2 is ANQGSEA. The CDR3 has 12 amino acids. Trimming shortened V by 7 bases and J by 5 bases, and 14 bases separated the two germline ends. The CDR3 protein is CSAGIVGTEAFF. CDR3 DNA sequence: TGCAGCGCGGGCATTGTAGGAACTGAAGCTTTCTTT.

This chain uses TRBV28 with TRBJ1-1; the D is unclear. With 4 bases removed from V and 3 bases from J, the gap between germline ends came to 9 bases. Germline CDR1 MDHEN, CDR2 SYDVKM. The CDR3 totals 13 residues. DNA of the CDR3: TGTGCCAGCAGTTGGAACCACCACACTGAAGCTTTCTTT. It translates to CASSWNHHTEAFF.

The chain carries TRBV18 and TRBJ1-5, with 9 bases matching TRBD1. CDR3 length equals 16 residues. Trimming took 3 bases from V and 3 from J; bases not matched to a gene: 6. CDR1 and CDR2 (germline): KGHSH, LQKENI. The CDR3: CASSPLDRGDNQPQHF. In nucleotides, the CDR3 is TGTGCCAGCTCACCTTTGGACAGGGGCGACAATCAGCCCCAGCATTTT.

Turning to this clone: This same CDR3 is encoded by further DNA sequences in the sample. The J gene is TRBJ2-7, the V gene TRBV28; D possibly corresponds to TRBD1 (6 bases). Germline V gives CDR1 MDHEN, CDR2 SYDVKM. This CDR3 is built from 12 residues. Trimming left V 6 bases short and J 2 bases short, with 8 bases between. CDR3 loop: CASSQGPYEQYF. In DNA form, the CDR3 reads TGTGCCAGCAGCCAGGGGCCCTACGAGCAGTACTTC.

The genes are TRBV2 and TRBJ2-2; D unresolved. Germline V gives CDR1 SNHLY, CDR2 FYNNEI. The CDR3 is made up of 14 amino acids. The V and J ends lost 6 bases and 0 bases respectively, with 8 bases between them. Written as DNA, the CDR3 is TGTGCCAGCAGGGTTGATGCGAACACCGGGGAGCTGTTTTTT. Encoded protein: CASRVDANTGELFF. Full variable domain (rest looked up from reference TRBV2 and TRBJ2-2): EPEVTQTPSHQVTQMGQEVILRCVPISNHLYFYWYRQILGQKVEFLVSFYNNEISEKSEIFDDQFSVERPDGSNFTLKIRSTKLEDSAMYFCASRVDANTGELFFGEGSRLTVL.